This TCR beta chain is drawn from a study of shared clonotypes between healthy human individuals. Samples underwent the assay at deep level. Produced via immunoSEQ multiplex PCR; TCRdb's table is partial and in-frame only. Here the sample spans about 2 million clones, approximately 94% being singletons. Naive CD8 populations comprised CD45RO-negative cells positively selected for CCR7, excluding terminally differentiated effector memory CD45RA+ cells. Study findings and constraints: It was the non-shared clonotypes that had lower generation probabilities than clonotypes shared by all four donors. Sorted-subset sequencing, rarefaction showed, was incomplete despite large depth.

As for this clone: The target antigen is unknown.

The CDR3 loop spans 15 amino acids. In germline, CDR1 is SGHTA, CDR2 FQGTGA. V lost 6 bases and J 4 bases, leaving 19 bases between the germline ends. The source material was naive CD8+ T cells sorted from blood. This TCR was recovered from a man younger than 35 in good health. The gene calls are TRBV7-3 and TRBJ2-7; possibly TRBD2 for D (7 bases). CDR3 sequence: CASSPGGPPTYEQYF. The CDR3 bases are TGTGCCAGCAGTCCGGGGGGCCCGCCGACTTACGAGCAGTACTTC.